These T cell receptor beta chains were read from a single sample in a study of T cells after yellow fever vaccination. TCRdb re-called the 5' RACE reads with MiXCR, one entry per CDR3 protein. The table shows more than 450,000 distinct CDR3 sequences, with 20% to 25% occurring only once. Specimen: PBMCs, collected around 3 weeks after the first yellow fever vaccination. The receptors stem from a man between 18 and 29 years old who received the YFV17D yellow fever vaccine. Each CDR3 is given with its conserved first and last residue. The D gene is left open where the match is weak. Some rows have no size entry. The others give once, few or many, or a class for an expanded clone.

cdr3_aa cdr3_nt v_call clone_size d_call j_call
CASGQGIYEQYF TGTGCTAGTGGACAGGGGATTTACGAGCAGTACTTC TRBV12-5 - TRBD1 TRBJ2-7
CASSDRPTPTSGHGTEAFF TGTGCCAGCAGTGACCGACCCACCCCAACCTCGGGACATGGCACTGAAGCTTTCTTT TRBV25-1 few - TRBJ1-1
CASSLISGEVTDTQYF TGCGCCAGCAGCTTGATTAGCGGGGAGGTCACAGATACGCAGTATTTT TRBV5-1 few TRBD2 TRBJ2-3
CASSLSGTGGGYTF TGTGCCAGCAGCCTGTCCGGGACAGGGGGTGGCTACACCTTC TRBV3-1 few TRBD1 TRBJ1-2
CASSREPGRSSSNTEAFF TGTGCCAGCAGCCGGGAACCGGGACGTTCAAGTTCGAACACTGAAGCTTTCTTT TRBV7-3 - - TRBJ1-1
CSVADGGGNTIYF TGCAGCGTTGCAGATGGAGGTGGAAACACCATATATTTT TRBV29-1 - - TRBJ1-3
CASSFGTSGTDTQYF TGTGCCAGCAGCTTCGGGACTAGCGGCACAGATACGCAGTATTTT TRBV7-7 many TRBD2 TRBJ2-3
CASSFGFAGGTDTQYF TGTGCCAGCAGTTTTGGGTTTGCGGGGGGGACAGATACGCAGTATTTT TRBV12-3/TRBV12-4 few TRBD2 TRBJ2-3
CASSNILRELFF TGTGCCAGTAGCAATATATTGCGGGAGCTGTTTTTT TRBV19 few - TRBJ2-2
CASSLMRIPSTDTQYF TGTGCCAGCAGCTTAATGAGAATCCCTAGCACAGATACGCAGTATTTT TRBV7-8 few - TRBJ2-3